The 13 T cell receptor beta chains listed next were all sequenced from one sample in a study of cytomegalovirus exposure and HLA in healthy donors. Generated by immunoSEQ multiplex PCR, the TCRdb table keeps only in-frame clones and is missing some. Of 85,000 to 120,000 clones in the sample, about 85% were seen once. What was sequenced was PBMCs. The receptors stem from a woman under 30 in good health and CMV-seropositive.

CDR3 in amino acids: CAWSSKTGERPQHF. CDR3 in DNA: TGTGCCTGGAGCTCTAAGACAGGGGAGAGGCCCCAGCATTTT. This chain joins TRBV30 and TRBJ1-5, with 8 bases aligning to TRBD1. The germline gives CDR1 GTSNPN, CDR2 SVGIG (reference sequence). The ends lost 3 bases at V and 9 bases at J; junction bases unmatched: 10. The CDR3 has 14 residues.

The gene calls are TRBV10-3 and TRBJ1-4; unclear D gene. CDR1 is ENHRY and CDR2 is SYGVKD in the germline V gene. The length of the CDR3 is 17 residues. Trimming took off 0 bases at V and 0 bases at J, with 11 bases between the two ends. CDR3 loop: CAISESLSDATNEKLFF. The CDR3 DNA reads TGTGCCATCAGTGAGTCTTTGTCAGATGCAACTAATGAAAAACTGTTTTTT.

The V gene is TRBV29-1, the J gene TRBJ2-3, with 8 bases fitting TRBD1. The V and J ends lost 8 bases and 2 bases, in that order; junction bases with no gene match: 21. In germline, CDR1 is SQVTM, CDR2 ANQGSEA. This CDR3 contains 18 residues. The CDR3 loop reads CSLRASAGGRGITDTQYF. The CDR3 DNA sequence: TGCAGCCTGAGGGCGTCGGCAGGGGGCCGGGGGATCACAGATACGCAGTATTTT.

This rearrangement joins TRBV6-5 to TRBJ2-1; TRBD1 agrees at 8 bases. The CDR3 extends over 14 amino acids. Germline assignment: CDR1 MNHEY and CDR2 SVGAGI. V gave up 5 bases and J gave up 5 bases; unmatched junction bases: 5. CDR3 protein: CASSGTGSHNEQFF. As DNA, the CDR3 is TGTGCCAGCAGTGGGACAGGCTCACACAATGAGCAGTTCTTC.

CDR3 sequence reads: CASSATGGNSPLHF. Here the CDR3 DNA reads TGTGCCAGCAGTGCTACAGGGGGTAATTCACCCCTCCACTTT. The gene calls are TRBV6-1 and TRBJ1-6; 8 bases align to TRBD1. This CDR3 spans 14 amino acids. From germline, CDR1 is MNHNS and CDR2 SASEGT. J lost 6 bases, V lost 4 bases, and 2 bases had no gene match.

CDR3 region: CASAGDVYGYTF. DNA of the CDR3: TGTGCCAGCGCAGGGGACGTCTATGGCTACACCTTC. The chain is built from TRBV28 and TRBJ1-2, with D perhaps TRBD1 (6 bases). CDR3 length: 12 amino acids. Germline CDR1 reads MDHEN; CDR2 reads SYDVKM. Trimming cost V 8 bases and J 4 bases, with 11 bases left between them.

The rearrangement links TRBV28 to TRBJ2-1, with TRBD2 matching over 16 bases. CDR3 length: 18 amino acids. V shed 6 bases, J shed 9 bases, and the junction held 14 bases outside the gene matches. Germline V gene lookup returns CDR1 MDHEN and CDR2 SYDVKM. As DNA, the CDR3 is TGTGCCAGCAGGGTACCGGGACAGGGACTAGCGGGGGGGGTTGAGCAGTTCTTC. Amino acids: CASRVPGQGLAGGVEQFF.

This clone was found once. The V call is TRBV10-2, the J call TRBJ2-1, with TRBD2 matching 8 bases. This CDR3 has 15 residues. V was pared by 3 bases and J by 10 bases, with 11 bases of the junction left unmatched. Germline lookup yields CDR1 WSHSY and CDR2 SAAADI. The CDR3 nucleotides read TGCGCCAGCAGTGACCGGCTAGCGGAGCGGGGGGAGCAGTTCTTC. Protein: CASSDRLAERGEQFF.

The rearrangement joins TRBV19 to TRBJ1-2; TRBD1 matches 8 bases. CDR1 and CDR2 from the germline V gene are LNHDA and SQIVND (reference sequence). The CDR3 spans 13 residues. V dropped 9 bases and J dropped 5; count of bases not matched to a gene: 8. The CDR3 nucleotides read TGTGCCAGCCACCAGGGACAGGAGTATGGCTACACCTTC. Translating gives CASHQGQEYGYTF.

The chain uses TRBV9 and TRBJ2-7, with D unresolved. This CDR3 contains 14 residues. V was clipped by 2 bases and J by 2 bases, with 11 bases between them. Germline V gene lookup returns CDR1 SGDLS and CDR2 YYNGEE. The CDR3 reads CASSVSHRAYEQYF. CDR3 nucleotide sequence: TGTGCCAGCAGCGTCTCTCACAGAGCCTACGAGCAGTACTTC. The variable domain in full, completed from reference TRBV9 and TRBJ2-7, reads DSGVTQTPKHLITATGQRVTLRCSPRSGDLSVYWYQQSLDQGLQFLIQYYNGEERAKGNILERFSAQQFPDLHSELNLSSLELGDSALYFCASSVSHRAYEQYFGPGTRLTVT.

The CDR3 spells CASSFETGDNSPLHF. DNA for the CDR3: TGTGCCAGCAGCTTTGAGACAGGGGATAATTCACCCCTCCACTTT. This sequence joins TRBV7-8 and TRBJ1-6; 8 nucleotides agree with TRBD1. With 3 bases clipped from V and 5 bases from J, the junction kept 3 bases outside the gene matches. The CDR3 is made up of 15 amino acids. From germline, CDR1 is SGHVS and CDR2 FQNEAQ.

The chain employs TRBV28 and TRBJ2-7; D is perhaps TRBD1 (6 bases). V gave up 4 bases and J gave up 0 bases, with 10 bases separating them. Germline values: CDR1 MDHEN, CDR2 SYDVKM. This CDR3 is built from 14 residues. The CDR3 protein is CASSSQGRSYEQYF. CDR3 bases: TGTGCCAGCAGTTCCCAGGGGCGCTCCTACGAGCAGTACTTC.

V and J are TRBV10-3 and TRBJ1-3; a weak D match, TRBD1 (5 bases). V was clipped by 2 bases and J by 0 bases, with 11 bases between them. Germline CDR1 and CDR2: ENHRY and SYGVKD. The CDR3 is made up of 16 amino acids. This CDR3 is CAISEPGLTSGNTIYF. Written as DNA, the CDR3 is TGTGCCATCAGTGAGCCGGGACTTACCTCTGGAAACACCATATATTTT.